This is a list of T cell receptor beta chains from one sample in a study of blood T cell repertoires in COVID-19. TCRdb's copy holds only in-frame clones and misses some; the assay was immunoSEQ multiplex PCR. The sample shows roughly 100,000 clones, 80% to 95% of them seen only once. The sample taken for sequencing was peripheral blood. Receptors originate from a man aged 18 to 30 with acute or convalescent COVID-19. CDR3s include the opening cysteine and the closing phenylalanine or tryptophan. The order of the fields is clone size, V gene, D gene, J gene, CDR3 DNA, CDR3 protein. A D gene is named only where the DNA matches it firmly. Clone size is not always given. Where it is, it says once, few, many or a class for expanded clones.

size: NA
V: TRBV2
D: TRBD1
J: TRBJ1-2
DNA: TGTGCCAGCAGGGGACAGTTCTATGGCTACACCTTC
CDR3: CASRGQFYGYTF

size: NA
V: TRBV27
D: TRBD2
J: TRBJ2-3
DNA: TGTGCCAGCAGGGGCTCTAGCGGGAGGGCTGATACAGATACGCAGTATTTT
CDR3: CASRGSSGRADTDTQYF

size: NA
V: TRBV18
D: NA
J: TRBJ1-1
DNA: TGTGCCAGCTCACGGGGGCAGATGGCTGAAGCTTTCTTT
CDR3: CASSRGQMAEAFF

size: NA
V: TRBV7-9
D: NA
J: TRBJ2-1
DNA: TGTGCCAGCAGCCGGGACTCCCACAATGAGCAGTTCTTC
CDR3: CASSRDSHNEQFF

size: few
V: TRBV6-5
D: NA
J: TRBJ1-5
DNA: TGTGCCAGCAAGGGAGGGACCGGTCAGCCCCAGCATTTT
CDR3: CASKGGTGQPQHF

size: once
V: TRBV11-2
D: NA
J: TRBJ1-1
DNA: TGTGCCAGCAGCTTAGTAGGCAGGATCGGGAACACTGAAGCTTTCTTT
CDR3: CASSLVGRIGNTEAFF

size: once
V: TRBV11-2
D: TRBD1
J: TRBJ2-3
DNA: TGTGCCAGCAGCCGGACAGGTACTAACACAGATACGCAGTATTTT
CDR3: CASSRTGTNTDTQYF

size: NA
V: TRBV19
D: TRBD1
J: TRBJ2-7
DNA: TGTGCCAGTAGTACCTATGGGACAGTGCCTTACGAGCAGTACTTC
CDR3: CASSTYGTVPYEQYF

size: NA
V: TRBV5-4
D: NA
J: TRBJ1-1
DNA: TGTGCCAGCAGCTTGGGAGCCGGGGATATGAACACTGAAGCTTTCTTT
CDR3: CASSLGAGDMNTEAFF

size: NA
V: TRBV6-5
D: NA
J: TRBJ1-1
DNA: TGTGCCAGCAAGCGGGCGGGGGTGAGCACTGAAGCTTTCTTT
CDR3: CASKRAGVSTEAFF

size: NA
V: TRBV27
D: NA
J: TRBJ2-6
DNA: TGTGCCAGCAGTTTGTCGGGGGCTGGGGCCAACGTCCTGACTTTC
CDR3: CASSLSGAGANVLTF

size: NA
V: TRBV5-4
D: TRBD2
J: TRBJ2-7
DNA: TGTGCCAGCAGCTTCGGGACTAGCGGGGGATCCTACGAGCAGTACTTC
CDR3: CASSFGTSGGSYEQYF

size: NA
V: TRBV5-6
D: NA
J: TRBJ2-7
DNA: TGTGCCAGCAGCCTGGACTCCGAGCAGTACTTC
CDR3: CASSLDSEQYF

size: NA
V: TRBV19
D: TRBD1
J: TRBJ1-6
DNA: TGTGCCAGTAGCGACAACCTCAGGGGGCCGAATTCACCCCTCCACTTT
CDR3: CASSDNLRGPNSPLHF

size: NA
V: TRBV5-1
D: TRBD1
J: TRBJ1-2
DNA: TGCGCCAGCAGCGGAGGGGGAAGGGGGCTTATTTATGGCTACACCTTC
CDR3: CASSGGGRGLIYGYTF

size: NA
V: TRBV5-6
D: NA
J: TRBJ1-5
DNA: TGTGCCAGCAGCTTGGACAAGAATCAGCCCCAGCATTTT
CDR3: CASSLDKNQPQHF

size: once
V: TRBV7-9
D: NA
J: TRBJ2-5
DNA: TGTGCCAGCAGCCCGAAAAGTCCCGACAGGCCAATGTACTTC
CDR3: CASSPKSPDRPMYF

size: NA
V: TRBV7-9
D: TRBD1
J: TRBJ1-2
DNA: TGTGCCAGCAGCCCAACAGGGGGCTATGGCTACACCTTC
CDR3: CASSPTGGYGYTF

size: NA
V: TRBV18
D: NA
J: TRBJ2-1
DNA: TGTGCCAGCTCATCCTCCGGGGGTAGTTTTAATGAGCAGTTCTTC
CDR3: CASSSSGGSFNEQFF

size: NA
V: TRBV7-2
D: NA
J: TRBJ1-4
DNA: TGTGCCAGCAGCTTAGCGCACAGCAATGAAAAACTGTTTTTT
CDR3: CASSLAHSNEKLFF

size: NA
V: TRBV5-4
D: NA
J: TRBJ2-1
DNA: TGTGCCAGCAGCTTGATGTTTAACAATGAGCAGTTCTTC
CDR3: CASSLMFNNEQFF

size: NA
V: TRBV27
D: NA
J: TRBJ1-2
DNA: TGTGCCAGCAGTTCGACAGCTCCCGCAAGCTATGGCTACACCTTC
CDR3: CASSSTAPASYGYTF

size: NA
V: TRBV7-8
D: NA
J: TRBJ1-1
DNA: TGTGCCAGCAGCTTATCAAATGGGCGAACAGCTTTCTTT
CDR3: CASSLSNGRTAFF

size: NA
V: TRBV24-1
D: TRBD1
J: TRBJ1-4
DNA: TGTGCCACCAGTGAACCTAGACAGGGAGCAACTAATGAAAAACTGTTTTTT
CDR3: CATSEPRQGATNEKLFF

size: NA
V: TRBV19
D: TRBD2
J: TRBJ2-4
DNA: TGTGCCAGTAGTACCCTAGCGGGAGGGACCAAAAACATTCAGTACTTC
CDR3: CASSTLAGGTKNIQYF

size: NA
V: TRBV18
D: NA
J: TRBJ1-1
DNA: TGTGCCAGCTCACTACAGGGTGGTACTGAAGCTTTCTTT
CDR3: CASSLQGGTEAFF

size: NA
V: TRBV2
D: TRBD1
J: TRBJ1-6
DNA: TGTGCCAGCAATACAGGGGTCGCGTCACCCCTCCACTTT
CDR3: CASNTGVASPLHF

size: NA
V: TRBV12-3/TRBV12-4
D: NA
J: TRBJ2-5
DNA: TGTGCCAGCAGTTTTGACCGGGACAAGTACTTC
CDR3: CASSFDRDKYF

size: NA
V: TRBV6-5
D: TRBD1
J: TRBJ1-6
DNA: TGTGCCAGCAAGGTGGACAGGGGCGGTTCACCCCTCCACTTT
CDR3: CASKVDRGGSPLHF

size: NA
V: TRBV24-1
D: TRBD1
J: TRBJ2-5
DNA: TGTGCCACCAGTGATAGGACAGGGTTAATAGAGACCCAGTACTTC
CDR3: CATSDRTGLIETQYF

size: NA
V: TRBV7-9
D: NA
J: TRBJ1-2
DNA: TGTGCCAGCAGCTTTGGCAGGGGTGGCTACACCTTC
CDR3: CASSFGRGGYTF

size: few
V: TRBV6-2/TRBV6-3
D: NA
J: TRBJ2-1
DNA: TGTGCCAGCAGTTCCCAGGGGGTCGGGAGACTCTACAATGAGCAGTTCTTC
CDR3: CASSSQGVGRLYNEQFF

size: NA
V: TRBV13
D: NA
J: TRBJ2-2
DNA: TGTGCCAGCAGCCTCGGTCTCGCCGGGGAGCTGTTTTTT
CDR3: CASSLGLAGELFF

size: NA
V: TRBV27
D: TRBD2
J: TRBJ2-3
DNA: TGTGCCAGCATCCGACTAGCTAGCGGGCTTGGAGATACGCAGTATTTT
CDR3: CASIRLASGLGDTQYF

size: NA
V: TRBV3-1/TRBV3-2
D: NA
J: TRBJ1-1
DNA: TGTGCCAGCAGCCAAGGAGGCCAGGGGAATGAAGCTTTCTTT
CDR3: CASSQGGQGNEAFF

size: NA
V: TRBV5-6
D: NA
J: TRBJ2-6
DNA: TGTGCCAGCAGCTTACAGGTGTCGTACTCTGGGGCCAACGTCCTGACTTTC
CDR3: CASSLQVSYSGANVLTF

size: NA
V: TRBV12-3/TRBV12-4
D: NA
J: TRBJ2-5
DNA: TGTGCCAGCGGTCAGGAGACCCAGTACTTC
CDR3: CASGQETQYF

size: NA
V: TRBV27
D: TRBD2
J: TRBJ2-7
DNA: TGTGCCAGCAGTATAAGCGGGAGGGCCTACGAGCAGTACTTC
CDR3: CASSISGRAYEQYF

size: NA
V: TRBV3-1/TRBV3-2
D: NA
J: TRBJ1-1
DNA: TGTGCCAGCAGCCCCATTGGAGCGAACACTGAAGCTTTCTTT
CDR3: CASSPIGANTEAFF

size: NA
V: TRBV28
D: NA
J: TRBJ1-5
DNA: TGTGCCAGCACTCGTACAGGGATTCGCAATCAGCCCCAGCATTTT
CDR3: CASTRTGIRNQPQHF

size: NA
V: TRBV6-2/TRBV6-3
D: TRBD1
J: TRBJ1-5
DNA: TGTGCCAGCAGTTACGGGACAGGGTGGAATCAGCCCCAGCATTTT
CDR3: CASSYGTGWNQPQHF

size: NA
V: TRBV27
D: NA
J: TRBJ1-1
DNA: TGTGCCAGCAGTTTAAAACGGGAGACAGTGAAAGCTTTCTTT
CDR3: CASSLKRETVKAFF

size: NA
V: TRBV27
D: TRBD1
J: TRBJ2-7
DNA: TGTGCCAGCAGTTTTCGAAGACAGGGAAACTTCTACGAGCAGTACTTC
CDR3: CASSFRRQGNFYEQYF

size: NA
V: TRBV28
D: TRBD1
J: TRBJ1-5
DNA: TGTGCCAGCAGTTTCAACAGGGGGCTGAGCAATCAGCCCCAGCATTTT
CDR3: CASSFNRGLSNQPQHF

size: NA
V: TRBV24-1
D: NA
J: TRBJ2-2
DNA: TGTGCCACCAGTAGCAATAAATTCAGACAAGAGACGAACACCGGGGAGCTGTTTTTT
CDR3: CATSSNKFRQETNTGELFF

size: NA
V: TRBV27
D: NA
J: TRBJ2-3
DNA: TGTGCCAGCCAAAATGCTTGGGGACAAGGGGATACGCAGTATTTT
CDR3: CASQNAWGQGDTQYF